This entry concerns a single T cell receptor beta chain. Libraries were prepared by immunoSEQ multiplex PCR; TCRdb keeps only in-frame clonotypes and omits some of them. The sample lists around 200,000 clones, 90% occurring once. This specimen belongs to a study of blood T cell repertoires in COVID-19. Study members were between roughly 18 and 90 years old and lived in 20 to 30 US regions. The trim removed 4 bases at V and 6 bases at J, leaving 10 bases unmatched. The CDR3 spans 14 residues. Germline CDR1 is SGHTS and CDR2 is YDEGEE. The sequenced sample consisted of PBMCs or T cells enriched from blood (not recorded which). The chain carries TRBV5-8 and TRBJ2-7, with TRBD1 identical over 7 bases. The TCR originated in a man between 25 and 39 years old who had recovered from COVID-19. The CDR3 reads CASSPRDSLTEQYF. The CDR3 bases are TGTGCCAGCAGCCCTCGGGACAGTTTAACCGAGCAGTACTTC.